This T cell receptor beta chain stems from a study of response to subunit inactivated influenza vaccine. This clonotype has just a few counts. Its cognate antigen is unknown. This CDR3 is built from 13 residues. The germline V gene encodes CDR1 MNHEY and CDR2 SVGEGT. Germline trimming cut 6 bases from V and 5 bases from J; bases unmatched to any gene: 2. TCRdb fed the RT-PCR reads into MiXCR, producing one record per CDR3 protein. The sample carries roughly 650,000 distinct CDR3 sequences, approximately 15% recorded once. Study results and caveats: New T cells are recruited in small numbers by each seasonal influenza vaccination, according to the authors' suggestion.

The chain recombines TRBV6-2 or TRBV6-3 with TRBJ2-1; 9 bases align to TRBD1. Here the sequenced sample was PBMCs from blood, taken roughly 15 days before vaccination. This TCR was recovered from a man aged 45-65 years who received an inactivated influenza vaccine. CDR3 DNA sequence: TGTGCCAGCAGGGGGACAGGGAACAATGAGCAGTTCTTC. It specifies CASRGTGNNEQFF.